There are a few counts of the clone carrying this T cell receptor beta chain. Source study methods: Using reference gene primer amplification, nucleated cell counts were estimated. TCRdb's table, derived via immunoSEQ multiplex PCR, lists solely in-frame clones and lacks some. The V and J calls and the clone size are those of that table, but D and trimming were determined from the DNA. The sample consists of around 310,000 clones, 80% to 95% of them appearing once. The data were obtained in a study of blood T cell repertoires in COVID-19. Study context: Sites across the United States, Italy and Spain contributed samples from acute and convalescent COVID-19.

During active infection, Seattle patients enrolled and were then monitored through disease. The sequencing sample was made of peripheral blood. This receptor was taken from a woman in her twenties or thirties with COVID-19, enrolled during active disease.

In DNA, the CDR3 is TGTGCCAGCGCGTGGGAGTGGGGAGATACGCAGTATTTT. Its translation: CASAWEWGDTQYF. The chain joins TRBV7-6 to TRBJ2-3; TRBD2 is a possible D gene (5 bases). CDR3 length: 13 residues. Germline CDR1 SGHVS, CDR2 FNYEAQ. V lost 8 bases and J 5 bases, leaving 14 bases between the germline ends.